This T cell receptor (beta chain) was obtained from a study of a mutant IDH1 vaccine in newly diagnosed glioma. Study background: Treated patients showed a male proportion of roughly 60%, a female proportion of around 38%, and a mean age of around 39 years. Most patients had radiochemotherapy with temozolomide before enrollment; others had one alone.

As to this clone: What it binds is unknown.

The V and J ends lost 5 bases and 1 base, in that order; junction bases with no gene match: 4. The germline V gene encodes CDR1 KGHSH and CDR2 LQKENI. The CDR3 totals 16 residues. General study findings and limits: Apparently unrelated to pseudoprogression were changes in the top peripheral T cell clonotypes.

The time point: week 11, during vaccination. It was 300 ug of mutant IDH1 20-mer peptide that made up each vaccine dose, given with topical imiquimod. Astrocytomas found in donors were new, WHO grade 3 or 4, IDH1-mutant and ATRX-lost. Using immunoSEQ multiplex PCR, the repertoire was profiled, and TCRdb retains in-frame clones only, with some absent. Of about 40,000 clones in the sample, 84% were seen once. The specimen comprised PBMCs, sampled from a glioma patient whose treatment included an IDH1 peptide vaccine. This clonotype was sampled from a middle-aged man with glioma. The J gene is TRBJ1-3, the V gene TRBV18; 11 bases are shared with TRBD1. The CDR3 DNA reads as TGTGCCAGCTCAACAGGGACAGGGGGATCTGGAAACACCATATATTTT. It translates to CASSTGTGGSGNTIYF.